These 10 T cell receptor beta chains originate from one sample sequenced in a study of Graves' ophthalmopathy and Graves' hyperthyroidism (dated by TCRdb to between 2018 and 2020). Sequencing used an Illumina HiSeq 2000. For repertoire sequencing, TCR beta CDR3 regions were amplified from RNA transcripts. The first round was an RT-PCR using HTBI primers with the Qiagen OneStep RT-PCR kit, and this first round was followed by a second-round multiplex PCR, then size selection and purification. Using fastp at Q25 and MiXCR, TCRdb reprocessed the public reads and kept productive beta chains. Rows are unified per CDR3 protein, each entry keeping the most common DNA and genes. The sample yields roughly 380,000 distinct CDR3 sequences; approximately 15% were counted once. The leading ten clones occupy 7% of the sample. Sequencing was carried out using peripheral blood. The receptor source for this set is a woman between 18 and 30 years old with stable Graves' hyperthyroidism. Donor details come from another sample of the same person, matched by shared clones.

This clonotype was found many times. V usage is TRBV27 and J usage is TRBJ1-2, with D possibly matching TRBD1 (6 bases). CDR1 is MNHEY and CDR2 is SMNVEV in the germline V gene (reference sequence). V was clipped by 6 bases and J by 4 bases, with 12 bases between them. The CDR3 covers 13 residues. For the CDR3, the DNA is TGTGCCAGCAGCACGGACAGATCCTATGGCTACACCTTC. It encodes CASSTDRSYGYTF.

Worth noting for this clonotype: Given the absence of the conserved phenylalanine or tryptophan at the CDR3 end, a read error is likely. The limits of the CDR3 on the DNA are not certain, so only TCRdb's listed CDR3 is given. V is TRBV7-6 and J is TRBJ1-1. Germline V CDR1 and CDR2: SGHVS, FNYEAQ. The CDR3 extends over 13 residues, inclusive of both ends. This CDR3 reads CASSHQAGGEALV.

In this sample, this clonotype turned up many times. The rearrangement links TRBV11-2 to TRBJ2-5; a possible D gene is TRBD2 (7 bases). The germline V gene encodes CDR1 SGHAT and CDR2 FQNNGV. CDR3 size: 17 residues. The ends were cut back, 5 bases at V and 3 bases at J, with 22 bases in the middle. The CDR3 protein is CASSTGGWGQVEETQYF. The CDR3, as DNA: TGTGCCAGCAGCACCGGGGGGTGGGGGCAGGTTGAAGAGACCCAGTACTTC.

This clonotype occurred many times. The chain is built from TRBV10-3 and TRBJ2-2; the D is unclear. The ends were cut back, 2 bases at V and 3 bases at J, with 7 bases in the middle. The CDR3 is made up of 14 amino acids. Germline values: CDR1 ENHRY, CDR2 SYGVKD. The CDR3 is CAISELLYTGELFF. CDR3 in DNA: TGTGCCATCAGTGAGCTACTCTACACCGGGGAGCTGTTTTTT.

This clonotype appeared many times. The V call is TRBV6-1, the J call TRBJ1-5; 7 bases match TRBD1. J gave up 2 bases and V 5 bases, and 9 bases lay outside the gene matches. In germline, CDR1 is MNHNS, CDR2 SASEGT. The CDR3 covers 16 residues. The CDR3 bases are TGTGCCAGCAGTCAAGGGACAGCCCCCGGCAATCAGCCCCAGCATTTT. This gives the protein CASSQGTAPGNQPQHF.

The sample holds a few counts of this clonotype. V is TRBV7-8 and J is TRBJ1-5; D unclear. V lost 1 base, J lost 0 bases, and 10 bases lay in between. Germline loops: CDR1 SGHVS, CDR2 FQNEAQ. This CDR3 is 16 amino acids long. The CDR3 DNA follows: TGTGCCAGCAGCTTAGACCGGTTTTATAGCAATCAGCCCCAGCATTTT. Translation: CASSLDRFYSNQPQHF.

This clonotype was counted ten times or more. The chain couples TRBV12-3 or TRBV12-4 to TRBJ1-5; maybe TRBD1 (5 bases). Trimming removed 5 bases at V and 7 bases at J, with 12 bases between. The CDR3 is 13 residues long. CDR3 loop: CASSQGREQPQHF. In nucleotides, the CDR3 is TGTGCCAGCAGTCAGGGCAGGGAGCAGCCCCAGCATTTT.

This clonotype was seen a handful of times. A much larger clone differs from this one at a single base, so this may be a read error. This sequence joins TRBV6-2 or TRBV6-3 and TRBJ2-7; 10 bases are a match to TRBD1. V dropped 0 bases and J dropped 9; count of bases not matched to a gene: 17. CDR1 and CDR2 (germline): MNHEY, SVGEGT. The CDR3 has 18 residues. This chain's CDR3 is CASSYSTLLKGQGNGQYF. The CDR3 DNA sequence: TGTGCCAGCAGTTACTCGACTTTATTAAAGGGACAGGGGAACGGGCAGTACTTC.

This clonotype was picked up many times. The gene calls are TRBV12-3 or TRBV12-4 and TRBJ1-6, with TRBD1 as a possible D gene (6 bases). Trimming stripped 2 bases from V and 7 bases from J, with 9 bases between. The CDR3 has 14 amino acids. CDR3 coding DNA: TGTGCCAGCAGTTTACTGGGGGGCAATTCACCCCTCCACTTT. This gives the protein CASSLLGGNSPLHF.

This clonotype was counted many times. J is TRBJ1-2 and V is TRBV12-5; 9 bases line up with TRBD1. The CDR3 runs 17 residues. The germline gives CDR1 LGHNT, CDR2 FRNRAP. V shed 1 base and J 3 bases; nucleotides not matched to a gene: 9. In nucleotides, the CDR3 is TGTGCTAGTGGTTTGGAAAAACAGGGGGCTTTCGACTATGGCTACACCTTC. Translating it yields CASGLEKQGAFDYGYTF.